Detailed here is one TCR beta chain. The antigen is unknown. TCRdb passed the 5' RACE reads through MiXCR, listing each CDR3 protein once. The sample lists 95,000 to 110,000 distinct CDR3 sequences, 11% occurring once. The data were obtained in a study of early T cells in non-severe SARS-CoV-2 infection. Study details: Sequenced bulk RNA came from whole blood that was unsorted, and chains were unpaired. Findings of the study overall: Anti-spike CD8 responses were favored by VDJdb matching, which missed private and CD4 specificities.

Germline values: CDR1 SGDLS, CDR2 YYNGEE. V lost 3 bases and J 2 bases, leaving 5 bases between the germline ends. This CDR3 has 13 residues. The clonotype was recovered from an adult who was a healthcare worker with PCR-confirmed SARS-CoV-2 infection or an uninfected control (not recorded which). The chain combines TRBV9 with TRBJ2-2; D remains unclear. The sample was whole blood. The CDR3 DNA reads TGTGCCAGCAGCGGGGAAAACACCGGGGAGCTGTTTTTT. It specifies CASSGENTGELFF. Full variable domain (outside the CDR3, taken from reference TRBV9 and TRBJ2-2): DSGVTQTPKHLITATGQRVTLRCSPRSGDLSVYWYQQSLDQGLQFLIQYYNGEERAKGNILERFSAQQFPDLHSELNLSSLELGDSALYFCASSGENTGELFFGEGSRLTVL.